The 28 T cell receptor beta chains below come from one sample, sequenced in a study of type 1 and type 2 diabetes patients. Genomic DNA was the PCR template. Amplification of the beta chain CDR3 used 30 forward and 13 reverse multiplex primers. TCRdb re-analysed the multiplex PCR reads in MiXCR, keeping a single row per CDR3 protein. This repertoire shows around 300,000 distinct CDR3 sequences, roughly 48% found once; its top ten account for roughly an eighth. Sequenced sample: peripheral blood mononuclear cells (PBMCs). These receptors were obtained from a man aged 18-30 years with type 2 diabetes.

As to this clonotype: This may arise from a read error, as a much more abundant clone is one base away. V gene TRBV15 combines with J gene TRBJ2-5; the D gene is possibly TRBD2 (5 bases). The CDR3 covers 16 residues. V was shortened by 7 bases and J by 0 bases, with 18 bases between the two germline ends. The germline CDR1 and CDR2 sequences are LNHNV and YYDKDF (reference sequence). This chain's CDR3 is CATNQLEDWYQETQYF. The CDR3 DNA reads as TGTGCCACCAACCAGTTGGAGGATTGGTACCAAGAGACCCAGTACTTC.

V is TRBV25-1 and J is TRBJ2-3, with TRBD1 as a possible D gene (6 bases). Trimming took off 10 bases at V and 1 base at J, with 15 bases between the two ends. The CDR3 runs to 14 residues. The germline V gene encodes CDR1 MGHDK and CDR2 SYGVNS. In DNA form, the CDR3 reads TGTGCCATCACTACAGGGTTGGGCACAGATACGCAGTATTTT. Its protein is CAITTGLGTDTQYF.

This sequence joins TRBV20-1 and TRBJ2-7, with D perhaps TRBD1 or TRBD2 (5 bases each). The CDR3 spans 12 residues. Looked up from germline, CDR1 is DFQATT and CDR2 is SNEGSKA (reference sequence). This CDR3 reads CGLEGNSYEQYF. CDR3 sequence (DNA): TGCGGCCTTGAGGGGAACTCCTACGAGCAGTACTTC.

This clonotype was observed a few times. CDR3 sequence reads: CSARDGVAGDYNEQFF. CDR3 nucleotide sequence: TGCAGTGCTAGAGATGGGGTAGCGGGAGACTACAATGAGCAGTTCTTC. This chain links TRBV20-1 with TRBJ2-1, with 9 positions matching TRBD2. The CDR3 is 16 amino acids. J was trimmed by 3 bases and V by 0 bases; bases with no gene match: 6. Germline lookup yields CDR1 DFQATT and CDR2 SNEGSKA (reference sequence).

The chain carries TRBV6-6 and TRBJ2-7, with a weak D call TRBD1 (5 bases). This CDR3 region has 16 residues. Trimming took off 5 bases at V and 1 base at J, with 18 bases between the two ends. Germline V lookup: CDR1 MNHNY, CDR2 SVGAGI (reference sequence). CDR3 coding DNA: TGTGCCAGCAGTGACAGAAATCACCTCCATTCCTACGAGCAGTACTTC. It translates to CASSDRNHLHSYEQYF.

The CDR3: CATSRGGQTQYF. CDR3 in DNA: TGTGCCACCAGCAGAGGTGGACAGACCCAGTACTTC. The J gene is TRBJ2-5, the V gene TRBV15; no firm D call. CDR1 is LNHNV, CDR2 YYDKDF, per germline (reference sequence). V was clipped by 1 base and J by 6 bases, with 6 bases between them. The CDR3 sequence is 12 residues long.

Remarks on this clonotype: A read error may explain this, as a much larger clone is one base away. V and J are TRBV7-2 and TRBJ1-1; maybe TRBD1 (5 bases). The CDR3 contains 14 residues. Germline V gene lookup returns CDR1 SGHTA and CDR2 FQGNSA. The CDR3 is CASSLAGVNTKAFF. CDR3 coding DNA: TGTGCCAGCAGCTTAGCAGGGGTGAACACTAAAGCTTTCTTT.

This clonotype was seen more than once but under ten times. CDR3 residues: CASSYQQGETQYF. The CDR3 DNA reads as TGTGCCAGCAGTTACCAACAGGGAGAGACCCAGTACTTC. The chain employs TRBV6-6 and TRBJ2-5; perhaps TRBD1 as D (6 bases). Germline V lookup: CDR1 MNHNY, CDR2 SVGAGI (reference sequence). The germline V and J ends were trimmed by 2 bases and 4 bases, with 8 bases remaining between them. This CDR3 has 13 amino acids.

The rearrangement uses TRBV2 and TRBJ2-3; D is tentatively TRBD1 or TRBD2 (5 bases each). Germline CDR1 is SNHLY and CDR2 is FYNNEI. The CDR3 covers 15 residues. V was trimmed by 6 bases and J by 4 bases, leaving 17 bases between them. CDR3 region: CASRFRETVADTQYF. CDR3 DNA sequence: TGTGCCAGCAGATTCAGGGAGACGGTGGCAGATACGCAGTATTTT.

J is TRBJ2-1 and V is TRBV4-3; TRBD1 or TRBD2 may be the D gene (5 bases each). V lost 1 base to trimming and J lost 10 bases, with 14 bases between them. The germline V gene encodes CDR1 LGHNA and CDR2 YSLEER. The CDR3 sequence is 14 residues long. As DNA, the CDR3 is TGCGCCAGCAGCCAAGTTAGAGGGACCTCCGAGCAGTTCTTC. It translates to CASSQVRGTSEQFF.

The chain links TRBV7-8 to TRBJ2-1, with TRBD2 matching over 7 bases. J gave up 3 bases and V 5 bases, and 13 bases lay outside the gene matches. CDR3 length: 17 amino acids. The germline CDR1 and CDR2 sequences are SGHVS and FQNEAQ. As DNA, the CDR3 is TGTGCCAGCAGCCGAGATGACGAGGGAGGGGTCTACAATGAGCAGTTCTTC. Translation: CASSRDDEGGVYNEQFF.

V is TRBV4-2 and J is TRBJ1-5, with D uncertain. CDR1 is LGHNA, CDR2 YNFKEQ, per germline. V dropped 0 bases and J dropped 4 bases, with 22 bases sitting between them. The CDR3 is made up of 19 amino acids. The CDR3 bases are TGTGCCAGCAGCCAAGATCTATCGGGTGGTTGGCAGAAAAATCAGCCCCAGCATTTT. Protein product: CASSQDLSGGWQKNQPQHF.

For the CDR3, the DNA is TGCAGTGCTGTAGCGGGAGGCCCGTTGAGGTTGGACAATGAGCAGTTCTTC. Translation: CSAVAGGPLRLDNEQFF. This chain uses TRBV20-1 with TRBJ2-1; 10 bases agree with TRBD2. There are 17 residues in the CDR3. Germline-derived CDR1 and CDR2 are DFQATT and SNEGSKA (reference sequence). The junction had 15 bases not matched to a gene; V was cut back by 5 bases and J by 5 bases.

The chain has TRBV30 and TRBJ2-2; TRBD1 matches 9 bases. Germline loops: CDR1 GTSNPN, CDR2 SVGIG (reference sequence). V lost 4 bases, J lost 5 bases, and 5 bases stayed unmatched. The CDR3 extends over 14 amino acids. CDR3 nucleotides: TGTGCCTGGACCAACAGGGGGCTAACCGGGGAGCTGTTTTTT. Translated, it gives CAWTNRGLTGELFF.

The chain uses TRBV25-1 and TRBJ1-1; 7 positions match TRBD1. Trimming at V came to 6 bases and at J to 7 bases, leaving 11 bases not matched to a gene. This CDR3 is built from 14 residues. Germline V gives CDR1 MGHDK, CDR2 SYGVNS. CDR3 coding DNA: TGTGCCAGCAGCTGGGGGACAGAAGTATTTGAAGCTTTCTTT. Translating gives CASSWGTEVFEAFF. The variable domain in full, completed from reference TRBV25-1 and TRBJ1-1, reads EADIYQTPRYLVIGTGKKITLECSQTMGHDKMYWYQQDPGMELHLIHYSYGVNSTEKGDLSSESTVSRIRTEHFPLTLESARPSHTSQYLCASSWGTEVFEAFFGQGTRLTVV.

This clonotype has only a few counts. The genes are TRBV30 and TRBJ1-2; D is undetermined. Trimming took 0 bases from V and 2 from J, leaving 10 bases between them. CDR3 length equals 14 residues. Germline V gene data show CDR1 as GTSNPN and CDR2 as SVGIG (reference sequence). The CDR3 is CAWSVGNLNYGYTF. The CDR3 DNA reads TGTGCCTGGAGTGTAGGGAACCTGAACTATGGCTACACCTTC.

Turning to this clonotype: This may stem from a read error, because a much larger clone lies one nucleotide away. The chain has TRBV7-3 and TRBJ2-6; 9 bases line up with TRBD1. This CDR3 contains 16 residues. Per the germline V gene, CDR1 is SGHTA and CDR2 is FQGTGA. CDR3 sequence reads: CASSSTGGAGANVLAF. CDR3 nucleotide sequence: TGTGCCAGCAGCTCCACAGGGGGCGCTGGGGCCAACGTCCTGGCTTTC.

This clonotype has a handful of counts. The chain carries TRBV7-9 and TRBJ2-5, with 13 bases matching TRBD2. V lost 3 bases, J lost 3 bases, and 4 bases stayed unmatched. Germline V gene sequence: CDR1 SEHNR, CDR2 FQNEAQ (reference sequence). The CDR3 loop spans 16 amino acids. CDR3 sequence (DNA): TGTGCCAGCAGCTTTCCGGGACTAGCGGGAAAAGAGACCCAGTACTTC. Translating gives CASSFPGLAGKETQYF.

The CDR3 DNA reads TGTGCCAGCAGCTTAGGAGGTGCCGGGACGAACACTGAAGCTTTCTTT. It yields the protein CASSLGGAGTNTEAFF. The chain combines TRBV9 with TRBJ1-1, with a tentative D call TRBD1 (5 bases). Germline values: CDR1 SGDLS, CDR2 YYNGEE. CDR3 size: 16 residues. Trimming removed 4 bases at V and 1 base at J, with 17 bases between.

Turning to this clonotype: This may be a read error, as it is one base from a much larger clone. Likely a read error: the CDR3 ends without its conserved phenylalanine or tryptophan. The gene calls are TRBV10-1 and TRBJ2-2; weak D call: TRBD1 (6 bases). Germline CDR1 reads WNHNN; CDR2 reads SYGVQD (reference sequence). V lost 0 bases, J lost 2 bases, and 10 bases lay in between. The CDR3 runs 16 residues. The CDR3 protein is CASSESDRTNTGELFY. CDR3 coding DNA: TGCGCCAGCAGTGAGTCGGACAGAACTAACACCGGGGAGCTGTTTTAT.

This clonotype occurred a few times. V usage is TRBV29-1 and J usage is TRBJ2-3, with D uncertain. This CDR3 has 12 amino acids. Germline CDR1 and CDR2: SQVTM and ANQGSEA. Trimming left V 3 bases short and J 2 bases short, with 6 bases between. The CDR3 region has the DNA TGCAGCGTTGAGGGTAACACAGATACGCAGTATTTT. Its translation is CSVEGNTDTQYF.

The chain carries TRBV15 and TRBJ2-2, with 7 bases lining up with TRBD2. V lost 0 bases and J lost 4; bases outside the gene matches: 14. From germline, CDR1 is LNHNV and CDR2 YYDKDF (reference sequence). The CDR3 is 19 amino acids. The CDR3 region has the DNA TGTGCCACCAGCAGAGATGGGCGGTTGTGGGAGGGCCGCACCGGGGAGCTGTTTTTT. Translation gives CATSRDGRLWEGRTGELFF. Drawing the rest from reference TRBV15 and TRBJ2-2, the complete variable domain is DAMVIQNPRYQVTQFGKPVTLSCSQTLNHNVMYWYQQKSSQAPKLLFHYYDKDFNNEADTPDNFQSRRPNTSFCFLDIRSPGLGDTAMYLCATSRDGRLWEGRTGELFFGEGSRLTVL.

This clonotype was seen a handful of times. The chain couples TRBV7-8 to TRBJ2-3, with TRBD2 identical over 10 bases. From germline, CDR1 is SGHVS and CDR2 FQNEAQ. Trimming cost V 5 bases and J 5 bases; bases outside gene matches: 4. The CDR3 has 14 residues. The CDR3 region is CASSASGGGDTQYF. Here the CDR3 DNA reads TGTGCCAGCAGCGCCAGCGGGGGGGGAGATACGCAGTATTTT.

J is TRBJ2-7 and V is TRBV7-2; the D call may be TRBD1 or TRBD2 (5 bases each). This CDR3 has 16 residues. Germline loops: CDR1 SGHTA, CDR2 FQGNSA. The V and J ends lost 1 base and 5 bases respectively, with 18 bases between them. The CDR3 DNA reads as TGTGCCAGCAGCTTAGGAGGGGTAGGGCCACCCCACGAGCAGTACTTC. Translated: CASSLGGVGPPHEQYF.

The genes are TRBV30 and TRBJ1-6; D not resolved. Deletions cut 5 bases from V and 6 bases from J, with 5 bases between. The germline V gene encodes CDR1 GTSNPN and CDR2 SVGIG (reference sequence). The CDR3 contains 11 residues. CDR3 residues: CAWAFNSPLHF. CDR3 DNA sequence: TGTGCCTGGGCGTTTAATTCACCCCTCCACTTT. The whole variable domain, remainder taken from reference TRBV30 and TRBJ1-6, is SQTIHQWPATLVQPVGSPLSLECTVEGTSNPNLYWYRQAAGRGLQLLFYSVGIGQISSEVPQNLSASRPQDRQFILSSKKLLLSDSGFYLCAWAFNSPLHFGNGTRLTVT.

The chain employs TRBV7-2 and TRBJ1-1; a possible D gene is TRBD1 (5 bases). CDR3 size: 13 residues. CDR1 is SGHTA, CDR2 FQGNSA, per germline. V lost 2 bases, J lost 4 bases, and 8 bases lay in between. In DNA form, the CDR3 reads TGTGCCAGCAGCTTAACGGGACCCACTGAAGCTTTCTTT. Translating it yields CASSLTGPTEAFF.

This clonotype was counted only a few times. The chain employs TRBV25-1 and TRBJ1-5, with D unresolved. The CDR3 is made up of 13 amino acids. Germline V gene sequence: CDR1 MGHDK, CDR2 SYGVNS. The V end lost 1 base, the J end lost 6 bases, and 7 bases lay between the germline ends. CDR3 sequence: CASSEFLAQPQHF. As DNA, the CDR3 is TGTGCCAGCAGTGAATTTTTGGCTCAGCCCCAGCATTTT.

The chain links TRBV7-2 to TRBJ1-4; perhaps TRBD1 as D (6 bases). CDR1 and CDR2 (germline): SGHTA, FQGNSA. The V end was cut by 8 bases, the J end by 0 bases, with 10 bases between. There are 14 residues in the CDR3. The CDR3 DNA reads as TGTGCCAGCGCCCGGACAGCAACTAATGAAAAACTGTTTTTT. This encodes CASARTATNEKLFF.